The 3 T cell receptor beta chains below were found in one sample sequenced in a study of CD8+ T cells in alopecia areata. RNA extraction and reverse transcription yielded cDNA as sequencing template. TCRdb keeps only in-frame clones here, not all; method: immunoSEQ multiplex PCR. The sample shows some 120,000 clones, about 46% of them seen only once. Sequenced material: NKG2D-low CD8+ T cells sorted from blood. Every receptor here comes from a human donor with alopecia areata.

This chain joins TRBV9 and TRBJ2-6; D unresolved. Per germline, CDR1 SGDLS and CDR2 YYNGEE. Trimming took off 7 bases at V and 2 bases at J, with 10 bases between the two ends. The CDR3 has 14 residues. DNA of the CDR3: TGTGCCAGCTGCCCCGGTGCTGGGGCCAACGTCCTGACTTTC. Its translation is CASCPGAGANVLTF.

The gene calls are TRBV27 and TRBJ1-1; D uncertain. This CDR3 comprises 13 residues. CDR1 MNHEY and CDR2 SMNVEV come from the germline V gene (reference sequence). Trimming took 5 bases from V and 3 from J, leaving 10 bases between them. CDR3 residues: CASSPAGDTEAFF. CDR3 in DNA: TGTGCCAGCAGTCCCGCCGGTGACACTGAAGCTTTCTTT.

This sequence joins TRBV4-1 and TRBJ2-1, with 14 bases identical to TRBD2. V shed 3 bases, J shed 6 bases, and the junction held 4 bases outside the gene matches. Germline-derived CDR1 and CDR2 are MGHRA and YSYEKL. The CDR3 totals 16 residues. CDR3 protein: CASSQGLAGVSNEQFF. DNA for the CDR3: TGCGCCAGCAGCCAGGGACTAGCGGGAGTATCCAATGAGCAGTTCTTC.